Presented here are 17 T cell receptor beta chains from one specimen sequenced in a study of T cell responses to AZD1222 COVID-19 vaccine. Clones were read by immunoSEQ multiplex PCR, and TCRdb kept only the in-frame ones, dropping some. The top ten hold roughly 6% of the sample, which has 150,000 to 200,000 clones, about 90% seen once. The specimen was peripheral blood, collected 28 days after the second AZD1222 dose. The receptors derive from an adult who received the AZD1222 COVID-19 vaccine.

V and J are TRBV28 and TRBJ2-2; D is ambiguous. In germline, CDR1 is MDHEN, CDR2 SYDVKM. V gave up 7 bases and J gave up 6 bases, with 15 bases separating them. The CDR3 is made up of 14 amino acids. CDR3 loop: CASTQEVQSGELFF. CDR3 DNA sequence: TGTGCCAGCACCCAAGAGGTCCAGTCCGGGGAGCTGTTTTTT.

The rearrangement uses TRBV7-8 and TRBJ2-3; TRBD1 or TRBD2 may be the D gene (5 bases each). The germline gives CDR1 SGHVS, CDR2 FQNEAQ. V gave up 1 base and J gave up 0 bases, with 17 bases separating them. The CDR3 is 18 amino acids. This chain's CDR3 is CASSLVGWGSTSTDTQYF. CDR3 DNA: TGTGCCAGCAGCTTAGTGGGATGGGGGAGCACGAGCACAGATACGCAGTATTTT. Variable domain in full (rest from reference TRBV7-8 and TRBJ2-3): GAGVSQSPRYKVAKRGQDVALRCDPISGHVSLFWYQQALGQGPEFLTYFQNEAQLDKSGLPSDRFFAERPEGSVSTLKIQRTQQEDSAVYLCASSLVGWGSTSTDTQYFGPGTRLTVL.

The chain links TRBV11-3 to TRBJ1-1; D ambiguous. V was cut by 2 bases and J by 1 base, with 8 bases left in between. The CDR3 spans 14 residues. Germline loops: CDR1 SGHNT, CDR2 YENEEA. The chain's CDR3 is CASSLSEQNTEAFF. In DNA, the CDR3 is TGTGCCAGCAGCTTATCGGAGCAGAACACTGAAGCTTTCTTT.

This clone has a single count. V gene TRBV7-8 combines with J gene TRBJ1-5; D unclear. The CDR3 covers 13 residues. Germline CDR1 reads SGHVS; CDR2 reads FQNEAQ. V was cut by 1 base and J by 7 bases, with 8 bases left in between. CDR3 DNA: TGTGCCAGCAGCTTAGACCGGGAACAGCCCCAGCATTTT. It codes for CASSLDREQPQHF.

DNA for the CDR3: TGTGCCAGCAGTTACTCGGGACAGGGGGTGGACTACGAGCAGTACTTC. It encodes CASSYSGQGVDYEQYF. The V gene is TRBV6-6, the J gene TRBJ2-7; 11 nucleotides agree with TRBD1. Trimming at V came to 0 bases and at J to 3 bases, leaving 4 bases not matched to a gene. Germline V gene lookup returns CDR1 MNHNY and CDR2 SVGAGI (reference sequence). The CDR3 loop spans 16 amino acids.

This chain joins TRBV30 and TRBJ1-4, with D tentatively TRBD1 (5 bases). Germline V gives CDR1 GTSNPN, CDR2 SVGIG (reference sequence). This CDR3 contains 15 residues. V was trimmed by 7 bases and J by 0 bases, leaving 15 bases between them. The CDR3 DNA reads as TGTGCCTATAGGGGAGGAACCTCAACTAATGAAAAACTGTTTTTT. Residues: CAYRGGTSTNEKLFF. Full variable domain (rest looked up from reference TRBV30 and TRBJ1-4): SQTIHQWPATLVQPVGSPLSLECTVEGTSNPNLYWYRQAAGRGLQLLFYSVGIGQISSEVPQNLSASRPQDRQFILSSKKLLLSDSGFYLCAYRGGTSTNEKLFFGSGTQLSVL.

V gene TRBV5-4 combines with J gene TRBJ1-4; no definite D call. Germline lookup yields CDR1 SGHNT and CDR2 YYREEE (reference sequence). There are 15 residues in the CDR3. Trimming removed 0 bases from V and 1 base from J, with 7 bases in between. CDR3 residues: CASSLGLETNEKLFF. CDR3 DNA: TGTGCCAGCAGCTTGGGGTTGGAAACTAATGAAAAACTGTTTTTT. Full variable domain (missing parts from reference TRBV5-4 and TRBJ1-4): ETGVTQSPTHLIKTRGQQVTLRCSSQSGHNTVSWYQQALGQGPQFIFQYYREEENGRGNFPPRFSGLQFPNYSSELNVNALELDDSALYLCASSLGLETNEKLFFGSGTQLSVL.

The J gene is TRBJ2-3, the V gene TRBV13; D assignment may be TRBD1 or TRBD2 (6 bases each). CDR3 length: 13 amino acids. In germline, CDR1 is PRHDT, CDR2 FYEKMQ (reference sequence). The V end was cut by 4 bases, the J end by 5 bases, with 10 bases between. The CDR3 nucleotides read TGTGCCAGCAGCTCGGGGGCGGGAGATACGCAGTATTTT. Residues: CASSSGAGDTQYF.

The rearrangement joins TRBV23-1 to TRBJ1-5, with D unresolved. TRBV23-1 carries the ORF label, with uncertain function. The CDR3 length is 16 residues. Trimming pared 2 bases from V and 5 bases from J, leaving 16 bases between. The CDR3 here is CASSQLLRPDYQPQHF. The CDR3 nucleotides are TGCGCCAGCAGTCAACTTCTGAGGCCAGACTATCAGCCCCAGCATTTT.

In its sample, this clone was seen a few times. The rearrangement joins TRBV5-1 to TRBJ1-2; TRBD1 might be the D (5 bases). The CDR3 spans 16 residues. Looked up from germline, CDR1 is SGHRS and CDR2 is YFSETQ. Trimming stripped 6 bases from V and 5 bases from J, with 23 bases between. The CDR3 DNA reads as TGCGCCAGCACCCGGTTAGGCGGGGCAGGTCAATATGGCTACACCTTC. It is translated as CASTRLGGAGQYGYTF.

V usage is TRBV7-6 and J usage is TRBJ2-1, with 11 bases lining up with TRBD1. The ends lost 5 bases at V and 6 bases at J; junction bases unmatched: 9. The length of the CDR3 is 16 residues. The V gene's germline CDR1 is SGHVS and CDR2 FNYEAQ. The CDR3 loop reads CASSRSPGQGVNEQFF. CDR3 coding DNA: TGTGCCAGCAGCAGATCCCCGGGACAGGGGGTCAATGAGCAGTTCTTC.

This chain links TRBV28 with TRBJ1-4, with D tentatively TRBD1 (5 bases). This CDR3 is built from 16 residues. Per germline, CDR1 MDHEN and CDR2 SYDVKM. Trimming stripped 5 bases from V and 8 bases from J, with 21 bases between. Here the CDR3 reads CASSPSGGGPLEKLFF. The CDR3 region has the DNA TGTGCCAGCAGTCCATCCGGGGGAGGGCCCCTAGAAAAACTGTTTTTT. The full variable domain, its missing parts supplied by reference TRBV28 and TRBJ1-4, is DVKVTQSSRYLVKRTGEKVFLECVQDMDHENMFWYRQDPGLGLRLIYFSYDVKMKEKGDIPEGYSVSREKKERFSLILESASTNQTSMYLCASSPSGGGPLEKLFFGSGTQLSVL.

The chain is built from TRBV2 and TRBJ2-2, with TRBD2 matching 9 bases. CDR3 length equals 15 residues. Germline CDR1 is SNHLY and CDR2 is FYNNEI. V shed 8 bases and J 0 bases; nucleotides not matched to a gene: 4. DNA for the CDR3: TGTGCCAGCGGTAGCGGGGGCGCGAACACCGGGGAGCTGTTTTTT. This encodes CASGSGGANTGELFF.

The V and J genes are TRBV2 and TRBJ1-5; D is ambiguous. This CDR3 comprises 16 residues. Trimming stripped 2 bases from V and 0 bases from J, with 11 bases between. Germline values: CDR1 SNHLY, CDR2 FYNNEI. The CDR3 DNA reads TGTGCCAGCAGTGAAATGGCAGCAGATAGCAATCAGCCCCAGCATTTT. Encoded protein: CASSEMAADSNQPQHF.

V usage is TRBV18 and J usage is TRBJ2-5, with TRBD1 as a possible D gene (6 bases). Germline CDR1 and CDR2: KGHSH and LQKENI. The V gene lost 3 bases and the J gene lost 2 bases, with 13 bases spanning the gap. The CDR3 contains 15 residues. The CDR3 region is CASSPGQSPQETQYF. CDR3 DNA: TGTGCCAGCTCACCTGGACAGTCACCGCAAGAGACCCAGTACTTC.

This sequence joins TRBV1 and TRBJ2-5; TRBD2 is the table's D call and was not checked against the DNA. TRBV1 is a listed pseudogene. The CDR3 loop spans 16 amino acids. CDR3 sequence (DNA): TGCACCAGCAGACCCACCGGGACTAGCGGGAGTAAGGCCCAGTACTTC. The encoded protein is CTSRPTGTSGSKAQYF.

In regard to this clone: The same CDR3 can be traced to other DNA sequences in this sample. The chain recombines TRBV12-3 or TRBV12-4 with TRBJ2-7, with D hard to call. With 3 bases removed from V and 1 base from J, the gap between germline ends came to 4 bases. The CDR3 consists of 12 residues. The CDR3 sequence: CASSFGSYEQYF. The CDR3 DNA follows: TGTGCCAGCAGTTTTGGTTCCTACGAGCAGTACTTC.